The TCR beta chain under discussion was sequenced for a study of T cell responses to AZD1222 COVID-19 vaccine. Measured with immunoSEQ multiplex PCR; TCRdb has only the in-frame clones, and not every one. The profile shows some 170,000 clones, 70% to 90% of them singletons. Of note for this clone: The antigen remains unidentified.

Trimming took off 0 bases at V and 3 bases at J, with 25 bases between the two ends. The CDR3 loop spans 20 amino acids. Germline values: CDR1 SGHTA, CDR2 FQGTGA. Overall study results and limits: Clonal diversity may have been underestimated, and the donors were mostly white British, with more females than males. Dominant CD4 TCR responses targeted spike regions 160-218 and 743-854.

The chain links TRBV7-3 to TRBJ2-3, with a possible D match to TRBD1 (6 bases). The clonotype was recovered from an adult in good health. Sequencing used peripheral blood, obtained on day 0 of AZD1222 vaccination. The CDR3 region is CASSLTASSRTAGGTDTQYF. The CDR3 bases are TGTGCCAGCAGCTTAACGGCAAGCTCTAGGACAGCAGGAGGAACAGATACGCAGTATTTT.